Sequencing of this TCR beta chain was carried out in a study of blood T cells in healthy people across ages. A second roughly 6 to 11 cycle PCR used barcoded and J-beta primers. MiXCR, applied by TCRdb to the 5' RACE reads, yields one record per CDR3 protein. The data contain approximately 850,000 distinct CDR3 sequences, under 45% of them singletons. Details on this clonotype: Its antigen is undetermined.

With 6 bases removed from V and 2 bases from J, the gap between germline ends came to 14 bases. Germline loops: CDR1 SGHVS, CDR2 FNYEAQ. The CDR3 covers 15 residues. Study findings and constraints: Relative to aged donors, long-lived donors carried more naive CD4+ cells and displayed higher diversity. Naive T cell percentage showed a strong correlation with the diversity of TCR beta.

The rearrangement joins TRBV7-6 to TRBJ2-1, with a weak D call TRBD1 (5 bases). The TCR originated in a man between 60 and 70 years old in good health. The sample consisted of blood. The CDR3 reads CASSSDRAAYNEQFF. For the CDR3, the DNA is TGTGCCAGCAGTTCAGACAGAGCCGCCTACAATGAGCAGTTCTTC.